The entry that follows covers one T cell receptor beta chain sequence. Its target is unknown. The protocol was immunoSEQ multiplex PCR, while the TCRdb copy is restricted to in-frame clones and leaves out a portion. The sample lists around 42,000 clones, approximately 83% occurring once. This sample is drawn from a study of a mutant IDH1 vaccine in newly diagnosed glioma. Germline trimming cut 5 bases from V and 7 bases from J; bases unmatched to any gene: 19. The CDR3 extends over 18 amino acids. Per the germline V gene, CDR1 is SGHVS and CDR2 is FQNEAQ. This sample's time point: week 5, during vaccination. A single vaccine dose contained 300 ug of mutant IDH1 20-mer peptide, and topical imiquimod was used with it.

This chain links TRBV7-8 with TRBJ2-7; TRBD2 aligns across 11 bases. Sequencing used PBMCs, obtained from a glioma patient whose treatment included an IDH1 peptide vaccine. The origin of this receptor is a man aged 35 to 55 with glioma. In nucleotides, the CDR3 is TGTGCCAGCAGCCCCAACGCCCGGACTAGCGGGTTGGGAAGGGAGCAGTACTTC. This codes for CASSPNARTSGLGREQYF. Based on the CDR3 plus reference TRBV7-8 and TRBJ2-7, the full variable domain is GAGVSQSPRYKVAKRGQDVALRCDPISGHVSLFWYQQALGQGPEFLTYFQNEAQLDKSGLPSDRFFAERPEGSVSTLKIQRTQQEDSAVYLCASSPNARTSGLGREQYFGPGTRLTVT.